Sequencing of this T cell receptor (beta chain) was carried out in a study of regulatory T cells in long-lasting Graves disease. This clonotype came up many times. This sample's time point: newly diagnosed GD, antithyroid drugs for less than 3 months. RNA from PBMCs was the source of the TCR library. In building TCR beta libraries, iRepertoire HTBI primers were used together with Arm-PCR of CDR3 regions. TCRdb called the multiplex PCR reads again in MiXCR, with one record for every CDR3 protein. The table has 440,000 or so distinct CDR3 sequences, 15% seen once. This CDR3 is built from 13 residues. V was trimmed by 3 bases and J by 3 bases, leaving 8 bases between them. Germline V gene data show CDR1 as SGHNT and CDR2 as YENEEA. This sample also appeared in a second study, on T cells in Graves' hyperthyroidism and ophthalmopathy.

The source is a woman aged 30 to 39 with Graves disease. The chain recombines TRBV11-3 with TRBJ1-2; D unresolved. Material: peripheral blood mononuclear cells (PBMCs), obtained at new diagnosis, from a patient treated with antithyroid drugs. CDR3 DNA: TGTGCCAGCAGCTTCAACAGCTACTATGGCTACACCTTC. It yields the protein CASSFNSYYGYTF.